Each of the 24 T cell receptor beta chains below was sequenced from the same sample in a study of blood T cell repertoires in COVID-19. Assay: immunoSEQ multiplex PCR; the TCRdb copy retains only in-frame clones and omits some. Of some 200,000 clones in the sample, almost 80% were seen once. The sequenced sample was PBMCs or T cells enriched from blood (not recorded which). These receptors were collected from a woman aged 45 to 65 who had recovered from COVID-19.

CDR3 in DNA: TGTGCCAGCAGCCAAGGTGCGGTCTATGGCTACACCTTC. Encoded protein: CASSQGAVYGYTF. The chain carries TRBV14 and TRBJ1-2; D remains ambiguous. V was trimmed by 1 base and J by 4 bases, leaving 7 bases between them. The germline CDR1 and CDR2 sequences are SGHDN and FVKESK. The CDR3 runs to 13 residues.

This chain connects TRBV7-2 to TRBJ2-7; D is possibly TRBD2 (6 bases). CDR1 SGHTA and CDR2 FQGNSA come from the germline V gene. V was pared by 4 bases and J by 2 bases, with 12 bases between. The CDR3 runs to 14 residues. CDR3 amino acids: CASSSTWGAYEQYF. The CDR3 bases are TGTGCCAGCAGCTCCACCTGGGGGGCCTACGAGCAGTACTTC.

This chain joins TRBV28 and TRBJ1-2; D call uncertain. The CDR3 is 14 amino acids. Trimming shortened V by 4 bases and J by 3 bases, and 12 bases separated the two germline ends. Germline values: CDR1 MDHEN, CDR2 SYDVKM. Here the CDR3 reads CASSYRGSYYGYTF. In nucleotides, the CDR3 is TGTGCCAGCAGTTACAGAGGGTCCTACTATGGCTACACCTTC.

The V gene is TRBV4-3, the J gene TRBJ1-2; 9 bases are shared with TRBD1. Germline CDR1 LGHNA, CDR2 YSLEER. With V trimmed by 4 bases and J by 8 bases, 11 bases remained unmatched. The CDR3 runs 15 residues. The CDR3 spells CASSLLGTGTPGYTF. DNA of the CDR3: TGCGCCAGCAGCCTCCTCGGGACAGGGACTCCGGGCTACACCTTC.

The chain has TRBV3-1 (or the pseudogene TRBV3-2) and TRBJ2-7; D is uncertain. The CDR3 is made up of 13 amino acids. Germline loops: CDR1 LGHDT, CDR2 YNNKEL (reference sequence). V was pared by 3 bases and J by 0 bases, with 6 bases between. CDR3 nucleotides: TGTGCCAGCAGCCAGACAAGCTCCTACGAGCAGTACTTC. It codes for CASSQTSSYEQYF.

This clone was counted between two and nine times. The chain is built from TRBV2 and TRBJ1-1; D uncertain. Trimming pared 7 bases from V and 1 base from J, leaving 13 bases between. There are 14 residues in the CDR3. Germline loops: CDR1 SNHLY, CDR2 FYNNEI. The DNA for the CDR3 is TGTGCCAGCATGGTCAATTCGGGGAACACTGAAGCTTTCTTT. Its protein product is CASMVNSGNTEAFF.

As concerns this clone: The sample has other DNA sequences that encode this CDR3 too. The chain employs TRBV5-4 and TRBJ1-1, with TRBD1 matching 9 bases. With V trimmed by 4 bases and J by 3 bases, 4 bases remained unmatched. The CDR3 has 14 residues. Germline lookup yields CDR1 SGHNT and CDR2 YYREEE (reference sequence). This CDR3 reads CASSPGQGDTEAFF. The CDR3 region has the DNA TGTGCCAGCAGCCCGGGACAGGGAGACACTGAAGCTTTCTTT.

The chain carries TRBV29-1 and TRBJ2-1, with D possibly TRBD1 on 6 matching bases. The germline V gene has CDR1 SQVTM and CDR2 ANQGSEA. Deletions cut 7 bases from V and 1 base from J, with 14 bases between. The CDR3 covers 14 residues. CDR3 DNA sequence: TGCAGCGCCACCGGGACAAATTCCTACAATGAGCAGTTCTTC. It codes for CSATGTNSYNEQFF.

This CDR3 is CASSEGAWATEAFF. The CDR3 region has the DNA TGTGCCAGCAGCGAGGGGGCTTGGGCCACTGAAGCTTTCTTT. This chain joins TRBV3-1 (or the pseudogene TRBV3-2) and TRBJ1-1; the match to TRBD1 covers 7 bases. The CDR3 loop spans 14 amino acids. V gave up 5 bases and J gave up 4 bases; unmatched junction bases: 7. Per the germline V gene, CDR1 is LGHDT and CDR2 is YNNKEL (reference sequence).

CDR3 in DNA: TGTGCCAGCAGCCCAGTCAGGGGGAGGGCTTTCTTT. It yields the protein CASSPVRGRAFF. This rearrangement joins TRBV28 to TRBJ1-1, with 7 positions matching TRBD1. The CDR3 has 12 residues. Germline V gives CDR1 MDHEN, CDR2 SYDVKM. V was pared by 6 bases and J by 11 bases, with 9 bases of the junction left unmatched.

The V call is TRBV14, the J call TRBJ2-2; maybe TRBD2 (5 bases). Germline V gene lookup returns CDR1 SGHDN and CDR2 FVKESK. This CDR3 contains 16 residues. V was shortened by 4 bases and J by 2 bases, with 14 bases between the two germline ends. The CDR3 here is CASSLRLSRNTGELFF. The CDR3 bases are TGTGCCAGCAGCCTTCGACTATCAAGAAACACCGGGGAGCTGTTTTTT. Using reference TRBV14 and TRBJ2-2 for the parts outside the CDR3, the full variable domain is EAGVTQFPSHSVIEKGQTVTLRCDPISGHDNLYWYRRVMGKEIKFLLHFVKESKQDESGMPNNRFLAERTGGTYSTLKVQPAELEDSGVYFCASSLRLSRNTGELFFGEGSRLTVL.

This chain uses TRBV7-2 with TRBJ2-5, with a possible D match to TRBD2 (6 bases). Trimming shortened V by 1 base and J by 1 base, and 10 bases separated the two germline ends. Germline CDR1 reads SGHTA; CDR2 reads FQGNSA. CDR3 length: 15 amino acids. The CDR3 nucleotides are TGTGCCAGCAGCTTAGTGGCGGGGCCCCAAGAGACCCAGTACTTC. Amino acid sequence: CASSLVAGPQETQYF. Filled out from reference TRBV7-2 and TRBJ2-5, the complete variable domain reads GAGVSQSPSNKVTEKGKDVELRCDPISGHTALYWYRQSLGQGLEFLIYFQGNSAPDKSGLPSDRFSAERTGGSVSTLTIQRTQQEDSAVYLCASSLVAGPQETQYFGPGTRLLVL.

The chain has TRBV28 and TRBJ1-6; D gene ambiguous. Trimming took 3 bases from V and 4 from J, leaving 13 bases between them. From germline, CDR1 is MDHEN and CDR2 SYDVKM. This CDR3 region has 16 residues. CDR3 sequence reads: CASSFGGRRYNSPLHF. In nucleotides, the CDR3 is TGTGCCAGCAGTTTTGGAGGGCGAAGATATAATTCACCCCTCCACTTT.

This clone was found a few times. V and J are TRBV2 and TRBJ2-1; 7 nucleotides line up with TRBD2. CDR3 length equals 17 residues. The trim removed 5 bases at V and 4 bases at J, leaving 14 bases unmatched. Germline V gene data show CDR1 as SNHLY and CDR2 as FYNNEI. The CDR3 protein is CASSYSGIPVGYNEQFF. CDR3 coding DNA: TGTGCCAGCAGTTACAGCGGGATCCCCGTAGGGTACAATGAGCAGTTCTTC.

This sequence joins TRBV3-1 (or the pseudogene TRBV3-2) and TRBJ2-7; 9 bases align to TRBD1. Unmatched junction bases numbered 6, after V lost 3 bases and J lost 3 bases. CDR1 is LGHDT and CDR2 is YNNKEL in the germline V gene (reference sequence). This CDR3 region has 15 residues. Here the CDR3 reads CASSHKGQGGYEQYF. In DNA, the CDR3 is TGTGCCAGCAGCCACAAGGGACAGGGAGGCTACGAGCAGTACTTC.

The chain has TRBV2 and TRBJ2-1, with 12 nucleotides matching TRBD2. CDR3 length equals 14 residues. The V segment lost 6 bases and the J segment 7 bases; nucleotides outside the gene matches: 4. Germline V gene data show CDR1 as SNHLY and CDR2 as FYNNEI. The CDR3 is CASRTSGSVNEQFF. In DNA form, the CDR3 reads TGTGCCAGCAGGACTAGCGGGAGTGTGAATGAGCAGTTCTTC.

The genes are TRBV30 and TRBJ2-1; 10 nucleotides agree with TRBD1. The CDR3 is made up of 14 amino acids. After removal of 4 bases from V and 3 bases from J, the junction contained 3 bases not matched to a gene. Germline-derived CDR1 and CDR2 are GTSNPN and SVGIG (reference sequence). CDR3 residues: CAWTGTGDYNEQFF. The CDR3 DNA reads TGTGCCTGGACCGGGACAGGGGACTACAATGAGCAGTTCTTC.

The CDR3 loop reads CAISERNRDTEAFF. In DNA, the CDR3 is TGTGCCATCAGTGAGAGGAACAGGGACACTGAAGCTTTCTTT. The chain combines TRBV10-3 with TRBJ1-1; tentatively, D is TRBD1 (6 bases). CDR1 and CDR2 from the germline V gene are ENHRY and SYGVKD. CDR3 length: 14 residues. V lost 2 bases, J lost 3 bases, and 10 bases lay in between.

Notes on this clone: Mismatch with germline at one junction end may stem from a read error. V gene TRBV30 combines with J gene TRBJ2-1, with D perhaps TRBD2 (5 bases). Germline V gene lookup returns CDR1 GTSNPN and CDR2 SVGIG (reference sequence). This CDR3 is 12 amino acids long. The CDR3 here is CAWTSSYSEQFF. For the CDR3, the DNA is TGTGCCTGGACTAGCTCATACAGTGAGCAGTTCTTC.

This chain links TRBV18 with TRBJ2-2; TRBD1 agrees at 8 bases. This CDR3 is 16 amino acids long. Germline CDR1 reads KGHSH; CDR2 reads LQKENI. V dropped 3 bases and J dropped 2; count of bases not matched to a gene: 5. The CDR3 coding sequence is TGTGCCAGCTCACCCCCGGGACAGGCCAACACCGGGGAGCTGTTTTTT. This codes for CASSPPGQANTGELFF.

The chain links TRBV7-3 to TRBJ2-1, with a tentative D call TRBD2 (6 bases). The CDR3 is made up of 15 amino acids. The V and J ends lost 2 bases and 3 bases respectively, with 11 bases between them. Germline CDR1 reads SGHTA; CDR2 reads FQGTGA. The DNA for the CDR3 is TGTGCCAGCAGCTTATCCGGGAGACACTACAATGAGCAGTTCTTC. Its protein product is CASSLSGRHYNEQFF.

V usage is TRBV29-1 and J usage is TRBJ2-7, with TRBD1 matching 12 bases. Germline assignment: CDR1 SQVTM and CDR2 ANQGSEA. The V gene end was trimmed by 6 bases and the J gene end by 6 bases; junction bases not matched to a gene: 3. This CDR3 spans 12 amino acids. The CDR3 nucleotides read TGCAGCGTGGGACAGGGGGCAGTCGAGCAGTACTTC. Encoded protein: CSVGQGAVEQYF.

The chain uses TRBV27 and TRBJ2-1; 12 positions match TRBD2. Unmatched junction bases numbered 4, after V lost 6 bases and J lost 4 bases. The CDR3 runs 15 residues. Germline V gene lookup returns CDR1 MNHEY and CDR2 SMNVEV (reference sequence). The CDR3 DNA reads TGTGCCAGCAGCCTCGGACTAGCGGGGTACAATGAGCAGTTCTTC. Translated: CASSLGLAGYNEQFF.

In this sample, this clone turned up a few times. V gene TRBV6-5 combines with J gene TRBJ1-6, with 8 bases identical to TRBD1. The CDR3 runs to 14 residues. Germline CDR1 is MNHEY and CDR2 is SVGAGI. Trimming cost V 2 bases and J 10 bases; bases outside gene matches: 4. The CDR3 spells CASSYDRGRSPLHF. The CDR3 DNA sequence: TGTGCCAGCAGTTACGACAGGGGCCGATCACCCCTCCACTTT.